These T cell receptor beta chains were read from a single sample in a study of blood T cell repertoires in COVID-19. Generated by immunoSEQ multiplex PCR, the TCRdb table keeps only in-frame clones and is missing some. The sample consists of over 150,000 clones, about 85% of them appearing once. Sequencing was performed on peripheral blood. These receptors all come from a man younger than 45 with acute or convalescent COVID-19. The CDR3 runs from the conserved cysteine through the conserved F or W. A D gene is named only where the DNA matches it firmly. Expanded clones get a size class; other rows say once, few or many, or leave the size out.

clone_size: -; d_call: TRBD1; j_call: TRBJ1-5; v_call: TRBV7-8; cdr3_aa: CASSLLYRGLNQPQHF; cdr3_nt: TGTGCCAGCAGCTTACTCTACAGGGGGCTAAATCAGCCCCAGCATTTT
clone_size: -; d_call: -; j_call: TRBJ1-2; v_call: TRBV7-9; cdr3_aa: CASSPRVGYTF; cdr3_nt: TGTGCCAGCAGCCCGCGGGTTGGCTACACCTTC
clone_size: -; d_call: -; j_call: TRBJ2-1; v_call: TRBV29-1; cdr3_aa: CSVDNNEQFF; cdr3_nt: TGCAGCGTCGACAATAATGAGCAGTTCTTC
clone_size: -; d_call: TRBD1; j_call: TRBJ2-7; v_call: TRBV28; cdr3_aa: CASSLGGGRGLHYEQYF; cdr3_nt: TGTGCCAGCAGTCTTGGTGGAGGCAGGGGGCTCCACTACGAGCAGTACTTC
clone_size: -; d_call: -; j_call: TRBJ2-3; v_call: TRBV30; cdr3_aa: CAWSINTDTQYF; cdr3_nt: TGTGCCTGGAGTATCAACACAGATACGCAGTATTTT
clone_size: -; d_call: -; j_call: TRBJ2-3; v_call: TRBV29-1; cdr3_aa: CSVEDRDLAQYF; cdr3_nt: TGCAGCGTTGAAGATAGGGACTTGGCGCAGTATTTT
clone_size: once; d_call: TRBD2; j_call: TRBJ2-7; v_call: TRBV6-5; cdr3_aa: CASRAGRVTYEQYF; cdr3_nt: TGTGCCAGCAGAGCGGGACGGGTGACCTACGAGCAGTACTTC
clone_size: once; d_call: -; j_call: TRBJ2-1; v_call: TRBV19; cdr3_aa: CASSIAQRSEYNEQFF; cdr3_nt: TGTGCCAGTAGTATAGCACAGCGGAGCGAATACAATGAGCAGTTCTTC
clone_size: -; d_call: TRBD1; j_call: TRBJ1-4; v_call: TRBV7-6; cdr3_aa: CASSLVASLGTGGEKLFF; cdr3_nt: TGTGCCAGCAGCTTAGTGGCCTCGTTGGGGACAGGGGGTGAAAAACTGTTTTTT
clone_size: -; d_call: -; j_call: TRBJ2-3; v_call: TRBV28; cdr3_aa: CASSLLVSITDTQYF; cdr3_nt: TGTGCCAGCAGTTTATTAGTGTCTATCACAGATACGCAGTATTTT
clone_size: -; d_call: -; j_call: TRBJ2-3; v_call: TRBV5-1; cdr3_aa: CASSVEGNPDTQYF; cdr3_nt: TGCGCCAGCAGCGTGGAGGGGAATCCAGATACGCAGTATTTT
clone_size: -; d_call: -; j_call: TRBJ2-7; v_call: TRBV12-3/TRBV12-4; cdr3_aa: CASSRLRGHEQYF; cdr3_nt: TGTGCCAGCAGCCGCCTCAGGGGACACGAGCAGTACTTC
clone_size: -; d_call: -; j_call: TRBJ1-1; v_call: TRBV28; cdr3_aa: CASSLIDEAFF; cdr3_nt: TGTGCCAGCAGTTTAATAGATGAAGCTTTCTTT
clone_size: -; d_call: -; j_call: TRBJ2-7; v_call: TRBV5-5; cdr3_aa: CASSLGAGGSSYEQYF; cdr3_nt: TGTGCCAGCAGCTTGGGGGCCGGAGGGAGCTCCTACGAGCAGTACTTC
clone_size: -; d_call: TRBD1; j_call: TRBJ1-1; v_call: TRBV7-9; cdr3_aa: CASSWGQRGEAFF; cdr3_nt: TGTGCCAGCAGCTGGGGACAGAGGGGCGAAGCTTTCTTT
clone_size: -; d_call: -; j_call: TRBJ1-3; v_call: TRBV19; cdr3_aa: CASSPRQGGYSGNTIYF; cdr3_nt: TGTGCCAGTAGCCCCCGTCAGGGTGGATACTCTGGAAACACCATATATTTT
clone_size: -; d_call: -; j_call: TRBJ2-2; v_call: TRBV30; cdr3_aa: CAWGYTGTGELFF; cdr3_nt: TGTGCCTGGGGTTATACAGGCACCGGGGAGCTGTTTTTT
clone_size: -; d_call: TRBD2; j_call: TRBJ2-7; v_call: TRBV13; cdr3_aa: CASSSGLEGSYEQYF; cdr3_nt: TGTGCCAGCAGCTCCGGACTAGAGGGCTCCTACGAGCAGTACTTC
clone_size: -; d_call: TRBD1; j_call: TRBJ1-2; v_call: TRBV28; cdr3_aa: CASSSPGTAGGYTF; cdr3_nt: TGTGCCAGCAGTTCTCCCGGGACAGCCGGCGGCTACACCTTC
clone_size: -; d_call: -; j_call: TRBJ1-4; v_call: TRBV4-1; cdr3_aa: CASSLGQGSNEKLFF; cdr3_nt: TGCGCCAGCAGCCTCGGTCAGGGAAGTAATGAAAAACTGTTTTTT
clone_size: -; d_call: TRBD2; j_call: TRBJ2-1; v_call: TRBV11-1; cdr3_aa: CASSPTSGGKYNEQFF; cdr3_nt: TGTGCCAGCAGCCCTACTAGCGGGGGGAAATACAATGAGCAGTTCTTC
clone_size: -; d_call: -; j_call: TRBJ1-2; v_call: TRBV6-5; cdr3_aa: CASSSPEAPRDYGYTF; cdr3_nt: TGTGCCAGCAGTTCCCCGGAGGCACCGAGGGACTATGGCTACACCTTC
clone_size: -; d_call: TRBD2; j_call: TRBJ2-3; v_call: TRBV19; cdr3_aa: CASSSPPGSGGTDTQYF; cdr3_nt: TGTGCCAGTAGTTCCCCCCCCGGAAGCGGGGGGACAGATACGCAGTATTTT
clone_size: -; d_call: TRBD1; j_call: TRBJ2-7; v_call: TRBV10-3; cdr3_aa: CAIKIRDRGDEQYF; cdr3_nt: TGTGCCATCAAAATCCGGGACAGGGGAGACGAGCAGTACTTC
clone_size: -; d_call: -; j_call: TRBJ2-7; v_call: TRBV20-1; cdr3_aa: CSARFSYEQYF; cdr3_nt: TGCAGTGCTAGATTCAGCTACGAGCAGTACTTC
clone_size: -; d_call: -; j_call: TRBJ2-1; v_call: TRBV18; cdr3_aa: CASSPNTARNYNEQFF; cdr3_nt: TGTGCCAGCTCACCAAACACCGCAAGAAACTACAATGAGCAGTTCTTC
clone_size: once; d_call: -; j_call: TRBJ1-5; v_call: TRBV28; cdr3_aa: CASKSSNQPQHF; cdr3_nt: TGTGCCAGCAAGAGTAGCAATCAGCCCCAGCATTTT
clone_size: -; d_call: TRBD1; j_call: TRBJ1-4; v_call: TRBV18; cdr3_aa: CASSPQGAANEKLFF; cdr3_nt: TGTGCCAGCTCACCCCAGGGGGCGGCTAATGAAAAACTGTTTTTT
clone_size: -; d_call: -; j_call: TRBJ1-5; v_call: TRBV2; cdr3_aa: CASNPGLEGNQPQHF; cdr3_nt: TGTGCCAGCAATCCTGGACTTGAGGGCAATCAGCCCCAGCATTTT
clone_size: -; d_call: TRBD2; j_call: TRBJ2-3; v_call: TRBV5-1; cdr3_aa: CASSSGTSGSSTDTQYF; cdr3_nt: TGCGCCAGCAGCTCCGGGACTAGCGGGTCCAGCACAGATACGCAGTATTTT
clone_size: -; d_call: -; j_call: TRBJ1-1; v_call: TRBV28; cdr3_aa: CASSSPPENTEAFF; cdr3_nt: TGTGCCAGCAGTTCGCCACCAGAAAACACTGAAGCTTTCTTT
clone_size: -; d_call: TRBD1; j_call: TRBJ1-4; v_call: TRBV7-9; cdr3_aa: CASSKRQGAIEKLFF; cdr3_nt: TGTGCCAGCAGCAAACGACAGGGTGCTATTGAAAAACTGTTTTTT
clone_size: few; d_call: -; j_call: TRBJ1-5; v_call: TRBV10-3; cdr3_aa: CAISDRGVGNQPQHF; cdr3_nt: TGTGCCATCAGTGACAGGGGAGTGGGTAATCAGCCCCAGCATTTT
clone_size: once; d_call: TRBD2; j_call: TRBJ2-7; v_call: TRBV4-2; cdr3_aa: CASSQETSGRYEQYF; cdr3_nt: TGTGCCAGCAGCCAGGAGACTAGCGGGAGATACGAGCAGTACTTC
clone_size: -; d_call: TRBD2; j_call: TRBJ2-3; v_call: TRBV7-2; cdr3_aa: CASSQGSGRTDTQYF; cdr3_nt: TGTGCCAGCAGCCAGGGGAGCGGGAGAACAGATACGCAGTATTTT
clone_size: few; d_call: TRBD1; j_call: TRBJ1-5; v_call: TRBV5-1; cdr3_aa: CASSLDTGEGQPQHF; cdr3_nt: TGCGCCAGCAGCTTGGACACAGGGGAAGGACAGCCCCAGCATTTT
clone_size: -; d_call: -; j_call: TRBJ1-1; v_call: TRBV2; cdr3_aa: CASSEVEGTEAFF; cdr3_nt: TGTGCCAGCAGTGAAGTGGAGGGGACTGAAGCTTTCTTT
clone_size: -; d_call: TRBD2; j_call: TRBJ2-1; v_call: TRBV5-1; cdr3_aa: CASSLAASGFINEQFF; cdr3_nt: TGCGCCAGCAGCTTGGCCGCTAGCGGGTTCATCAATGAGCAGTTCTTC
clone_size: -; d_call: -; j_call: TRBJ2-2; v_call: TRBV24-1; cdr3_aa: CATEGGPRNTGELFF; cdr3_nt: TGTGCCACGGAGGGGGGGCCCCGGAACACCGGGGAGCTGTTTTTT